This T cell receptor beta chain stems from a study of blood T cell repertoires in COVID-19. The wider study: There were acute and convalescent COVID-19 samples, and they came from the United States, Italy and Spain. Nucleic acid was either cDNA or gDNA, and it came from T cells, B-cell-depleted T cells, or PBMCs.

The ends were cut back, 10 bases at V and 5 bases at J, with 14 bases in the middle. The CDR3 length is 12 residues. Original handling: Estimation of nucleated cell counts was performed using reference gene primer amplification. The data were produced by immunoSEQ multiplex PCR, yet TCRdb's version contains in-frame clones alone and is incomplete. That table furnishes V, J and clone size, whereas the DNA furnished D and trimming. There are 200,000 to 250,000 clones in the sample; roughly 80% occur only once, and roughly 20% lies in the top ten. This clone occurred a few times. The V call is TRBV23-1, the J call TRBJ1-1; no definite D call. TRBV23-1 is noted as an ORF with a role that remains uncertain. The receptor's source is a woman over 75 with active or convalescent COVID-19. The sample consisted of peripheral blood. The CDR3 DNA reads TGCGCCACCAAAGATGGGAGGACTGAAGCTTTCTTT. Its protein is CATKDGRTEAFF.